This TCR beta chain was sequenced in a study of T cell responses to AZD1222 COVID-19 vaccine. As regards this clone: Its antigen is not identified. The junction departs from the called germline gene at one end, perhaps through a read error.

TCRdb keeps only in-frame clones here, not all; method: immunoSEQ multiplex PCR. The sample lists 55,000 to 65,000 clones, roughly 85% seen once, with about 15% in the top ten. Germline CDR1 and CDR2: SGHVS and FQNEAQ. CDR3 length: 15 residues. Study results and caveats: Clonal diversity was possibly underestimated; the donors were predominantly white British and more often female. Repertoires were collected only later (after the peak T cell response had occurred).

The receptor was derived from an adult in good health. The chain employs TRBV7-8 and TRBJ1-2, with D possibly matching TRBD1 (5 bases). Sequencing used peripheral blood, obtained on day 0 of AZD1222 vaccination. The CDR3 reads CASSSTTGTPTADRF. Written as DNA, the CDR3 is TGTGCCAGCAGCTCGACGACCGGGACTCCGACAGCGGACCGCTTC.